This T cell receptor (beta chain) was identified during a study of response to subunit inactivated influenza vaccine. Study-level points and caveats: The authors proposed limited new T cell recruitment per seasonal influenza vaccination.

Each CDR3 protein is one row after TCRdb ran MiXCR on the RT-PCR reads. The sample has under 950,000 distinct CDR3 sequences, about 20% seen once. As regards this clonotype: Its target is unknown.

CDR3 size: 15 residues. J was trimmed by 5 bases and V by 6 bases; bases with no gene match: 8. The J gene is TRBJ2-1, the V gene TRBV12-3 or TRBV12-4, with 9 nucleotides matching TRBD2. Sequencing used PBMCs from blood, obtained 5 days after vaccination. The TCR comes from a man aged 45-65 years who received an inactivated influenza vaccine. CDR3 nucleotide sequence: TGTGCCAGCAGAGAACTAGCGGGCCCACACAATGAGCAGTTCTTC. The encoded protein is CASRELAGPHNEQFF.